One and the same sample provided the 10 T cell receptor beta chains below, sequenced in a study of T cell responses to AZD1222 COVID-19 vaccine. Sequencing was performed with immunoSEQ multiplex PCR; in TCRdb, only in-frame clones are kept and a portion is missing. The data contain 150,000 to 200,000 clones, about 87% of them singletons. Sequences were derived from peripheral blood, sampled on day 0 of AZD1222 vaccination. These receptors originate from an adult in good health.

This sequence joins TRBV5-4 and TRBJ1-5, with D perhaps matching TRBD1 (6 bases). CDR1 is SGHNT, CDR2 YYREEE, per germline (reference sequence). The CDR3 has 14 residues. Trimming pared 2 bases from V and 6 bases from J, leaving 12 bases between. The CDR3 nucleotides read TGTGCCAGCAGCTTACAGGGCGGGCGTCAGCCCCAGCATTTT. Translating it yields CASSLQGGRQPQHF. Looking up the rest from reference TRBV5-4 and TRBJ1-5 gives the full variable domain: ETGVTQSPTHLIKTRGQQVTLRCSSQSGHNTVSWYQQALGQGPQFIFQYYREEENGRGNFPPRFSGLQFPNYSSELNVNALELDDSALYLCASSLQGGRQPQHFGDGTRLSIL.

The CDR3 reads CASSYFSYEQYF. The CDR3 DNA sequence: TGTGCCAGCAGTTACTTCTCCTACGAGCAGTACTTC. This chain uses TRBV6-2 or TRBV6-3 with TRBJ2-7, with D unresolved. The CDR3 is 12 amino acids. Trimming left V 1 base short and J 0 bases short, with 1 base between. Germline-derived CDR1 and CDR2 are MNHEY and SVGEGT.

V usage is TRBV6-4 and J usage is TRBJ1-1, with 7 positions matching TRBD1. V shed 3 bases, J shed 0 bases, and the junction held 7 bases outside the gene matches. CDR3 length: 16 amino acids. CDR1 is MRHNA, CDR2 SNTAGT, per germline. The CDR3 sequence is CASSELRDRLNTEAFF. CDR3 sequence (DNA): TGTGCCAGCAGTGAACTCCGGGACAGACTGAACACTGAAGCTTTCTTT.

J is TRBJ1-4 and V is TRBV6-2 or TRBV6-3, with a possible D match to TRBD1 (5 bases). Between the trimmed V and J ends, which lost 2 bases and 6 bases, there was a span of 10 bases. The CDR3 is 14 amino acids. Germline CDR1 and CDR2: MNHEY and SVGEGT. Here the CDR3 reads CASSYQGLDEKLFF. DNA for the CDR3: TGTGCCAGCAGTTACCAGGGCCTTGATGAAAAACTGTTTTTT.

V gene TRBV5-4 combines with J gene TRBJ2-5; 8 nucleotides agree with TRBD1. Trimming removed 3 bases from V and 0 bases from J; junction bases left unmatched: 1. Germline lookup yields CDR1 SGHNT and CDR2 YYREEE (reference sequence). The CDR3 covers 14 residues. The CDR3 spells CASSSGQDQETQYF. CDR3 sequence (DNA): TGTGCCAGCAGCTCGGGACAGGACCAAGAGACCCAGTACTTC.

The genes are TRBV28 and TRBJ1-6, with a tentative D call TRBD1 (6 bases). The CDR3 totals 14 residues. Trimming removed 7 bases at V and 8 bases at J, with 15 bases between. In germline, CDR1 is MDHEN, CDR2 SYDVKM. In nucleotides, the CDR3 is TGTGCCAGCACGCAACAGGGCCCGGATTCACCCCTCCACTTT. As protein: CASTQQGPDSPLHF.

The rearrangement uses TRBV10-3 and TRBJ2-3; D ambiguous. This CDR3 is built from 15 residues. V was shortened by 4 bases and J by 4 bases, with 15 bases between the two germline ends. CDR1 ENHRY and CDR2 SYGVKD come from the germline V gene. This CDR3 is CAISGKGGNADTQYF. CDR3 sequence (DNA): TGTGCCATCAGTGGAAAGGGTGGTAATGCAGATACGCAGTATTTT.

The gene calls are TRBV11-2 and TRBJ1-5; D is unresolved. Germline CDR1 SGHAT, CDR2 FQNNGV. The CDR3 has 13 amino acids. Trimming removed 0 bases from V and 6 bases from J, with 6 bases in between. Here the CDR3 reads CASSLDSGQPQHF. In DNA, the CDR3 is TGTGCCAGCAGCTTAGATTCGGGTCAGCCCCAGCATTTT. Full variable domain (outside the CDR3, taken from reference TRBV11-2 and TRBJ1-5): EAGVAQSPRYKIIEKRQSVAFWCNPISGHATLYWYQQILGQGPKLLIQFQNNGVVDDSQLPKDRFSAERLKGVDSTLKIQPAKLEDSAVYLCASSLDSGQPQHFGDGTRLSIL.

The DNA of the CDR3 is TGTGCCAGCAGCTCATCCCTAGGACAGGGGGGACGAGCTTTCTTT. As protein: CASSSSLGQGGRAFF. The chain has TRBV7-3 and TRBJ1-1, with TRBD1 matching over 10 bases. Trimming took 4 bases from V and 10 from J; bases not matched to a gene: 12. This CDR3 is built from 15 residues. Germline V gene sequence: CDR1 SGHTA, CDR2 FQGTGA.

This chain connects TRBV7-9 to TRBJ1-6; D is ambiguous. This CDR3 region has 17 residues. V lost 5 bases, J lost 0 bases, and 14 bases lay in between. CDR1 SEHNR and CDR2 FQNEAQ come from the germline V gene (reference sequence). The DNA for the CDR3 is TGTGCCAGCAGCGCAGGACGGGTGAGCTCCTATAATTCACCCCTCCACTTT. Residues: CASSAGRVSSYNSPLHF.